The text below deals with one T cell receptor (beta chain). The authors divided CD4+ cells into CD45RA+ naive and CD45RA-negative memory subsets. The data stem from a study of shared clonotypes between healthy human individuals. V lost 1 base and J lost 5; bases outside the gene matches: 7. The CDR3 extends over 15 amino acids. Per the germline V gene, CDR1 is SGHTA and CDR2 is FQGNSA. Generated by immunoSEQ multiplex PCR, the TCRdb table keeps only in-frame clones and is missing some. Found here are roughly 500,000 clones, about 96% of them singletons; the top ten hold approximately 0.06%. The sequencing sample was made of naive CD4+ T cells sorted from blood. Documented subset: CD45RA+ positively selected. This chain connects TRBV7-2 to TRBJ2-7; 8 positions match TRBD2. The source of this sequence is a woman between 25 and 40 years old in good health. CDR3 in amino acids: CASSLDYSGGNEQYF. The CDR3 bases are TGTGCCAGCAGCTTAGACTACTCGGGAGGGAACGAGCAGTACTTC.